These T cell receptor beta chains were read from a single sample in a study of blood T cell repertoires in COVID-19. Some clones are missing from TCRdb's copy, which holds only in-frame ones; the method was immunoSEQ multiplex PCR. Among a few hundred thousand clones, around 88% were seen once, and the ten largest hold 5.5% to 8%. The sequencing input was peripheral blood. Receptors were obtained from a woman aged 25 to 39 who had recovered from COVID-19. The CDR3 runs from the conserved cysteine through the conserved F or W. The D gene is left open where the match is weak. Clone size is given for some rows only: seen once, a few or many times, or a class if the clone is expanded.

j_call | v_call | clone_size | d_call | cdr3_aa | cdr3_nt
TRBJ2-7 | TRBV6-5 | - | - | CASSYSTGLFYEQYF | TGTGCCAGCAGTTACTCGACGGGACTTTTTTACGAGCAGTACTTC
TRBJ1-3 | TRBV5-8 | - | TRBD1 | CASRGQGGNTIYF | TGTGCCAGCCGGGGACAGGGGGGAAACACCATATATTTT
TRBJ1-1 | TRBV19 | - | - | CASSQGSHAGTEAFF | TGTGCCAGTAGTCAGGGATCACATGCGGGGACTGAAGCTTTCTTT
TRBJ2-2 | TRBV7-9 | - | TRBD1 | CASSRGQGLNTGELFF | TGTGCCAGCAGCCGTGGACAGGGCCTGAACACCGGGGAGCTGTTTTTT
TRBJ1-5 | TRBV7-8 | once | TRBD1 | CASSPPRRTGGVENQPQHF | TGTGCCAGCAGCCCACCCCGTCGGACAGGGGGTGTAGAAAATCAGCCCCAGCATTTT
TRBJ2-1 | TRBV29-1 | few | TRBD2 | CSVEGVASGGARSYNEQFF | TGCAGCGTTGAAGGTGTGGCTAGCGGGGGGGCCCGATCCTACAATGAGCAGTTCTTC
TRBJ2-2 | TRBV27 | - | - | CASSLRLAGAGELFF | TGTGCCAGCAGTCTCCGATTAGCCGGCGCCGGGGAGCTGTTTTTT
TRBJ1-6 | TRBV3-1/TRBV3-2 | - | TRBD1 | CASSQDRGRSPLHF | TGTGCCAGCAGCCAGGACAGGGGGAGGTCACCCCTCCACTTT
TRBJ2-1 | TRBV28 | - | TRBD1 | CASSDGTANNEQFF | TGTGCCAGCAGCGATGGGACAGCCAACAATGAGCAGTTCTTC
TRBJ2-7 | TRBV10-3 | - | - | CAISRGGTLFDEQYF | TGTGCCATCTCCCGTGGGGGGACTCTTTTTGACGAGCAGTACTTC
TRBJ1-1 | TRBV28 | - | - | CASSLGGNTEAFF | TGTGCCAGCAGTTTGGGGGGTAACACTGAAGCTTTCTTT
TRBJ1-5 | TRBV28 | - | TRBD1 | CASSLPTGGSQPQHF | TGTGCCAGCAGTTTGCCCACAGGGGGTAGTCAGCCCCAGCATTTT
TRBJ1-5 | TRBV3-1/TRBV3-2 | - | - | CASSQDRGSHSNQPQHF | TGTGCCAGCAGCCAAGATCGAGGCAGTCATAGCAATCAGCCCCAGCATTTT
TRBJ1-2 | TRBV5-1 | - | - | CASSFGQFNNYGYTF | TGCGCCAGCAGCTTCGGACAGTTTAATAACTATGGCTACACCTTC
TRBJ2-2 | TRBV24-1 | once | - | CATRGQNTGELFF | TGTGCCACCAGGGGACAGAACACCGGGGAGCTGTTTTTT
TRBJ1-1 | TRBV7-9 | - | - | CASSSQGRRTEAFF | TGTGCCAGCAGCTCTCAGGGAAGGCGGACTGAAGCTTTCTTT
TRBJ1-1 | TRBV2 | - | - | CASSVQQGRTEAFF | TGTGCCAGCAGTGTGCAACAGGGTAGAACTGAAGCTTTCTTT
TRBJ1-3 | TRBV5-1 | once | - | CASSFNGNTIYF | TGCGCCAGCAGCTTTAATGGAAACACCATATATTTT
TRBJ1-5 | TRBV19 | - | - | CASSIGPHQPQHF | TGTGCCAGTAGTATAGGGCCCCATCAGCCCCAGCATTTT
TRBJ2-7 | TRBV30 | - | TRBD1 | CAWTRQGNYEQYF | TGTGCCTGGACCCGACAGGGCAACTACGAGCAGTACTTC
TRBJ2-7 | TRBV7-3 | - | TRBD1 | CASSPRTGVLDEQYF | TGTGCCAGCAGCCCAAGGACAGGGGTCCTGGACGAGCAGTACTTC
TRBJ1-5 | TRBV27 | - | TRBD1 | CASSSSGGDYQPQHF | TGTGCCAGCAGTTCCTCAGGGGGCGATTATCAGCCCCAGCATTTT
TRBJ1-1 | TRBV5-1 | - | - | CASSQNTGQQNTEAFF | TGCGCCAGCAGCCAAAACACGGGACAACAGAACACTGAAGCTTTCTTT
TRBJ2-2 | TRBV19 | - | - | CASSIGLNTGELFF | TGTGCCAGTAGTATAGGGCTGAACACCGGGGAGCTGTTTTTT
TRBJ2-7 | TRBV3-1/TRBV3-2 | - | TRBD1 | CASSHHGTGPLTYEQYF | TGTGCCAGCAGCCACCACGGGACAGGCCCTCTAACCTACGAGCAGTACTTC
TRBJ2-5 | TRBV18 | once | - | CASSPSGTIGQYF | TGTGCCAGCTCCCCATCCGGGACAATTGGCCAGTACTTC
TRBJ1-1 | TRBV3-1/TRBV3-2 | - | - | CASSRPGVDTEAFF | TGTGCCAGCAGCCGCCCGGGGGTGGACACTGAAGCTTTCTTT
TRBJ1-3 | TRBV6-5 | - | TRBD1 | CASSQTGGSGNTIYF | TGTGCCAGCAGCCAGACAGGGGGCTCTGGAAACACCATATATTTT
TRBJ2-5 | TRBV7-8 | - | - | CASVSRRGETQYF | TGTGCCAGCGTTAGCAGGAGGGGTGAGACCCAGTACTTC
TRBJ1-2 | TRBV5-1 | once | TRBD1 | CASSPNRQGNYGYTF | TGCGCCAGCAGCCCCAATCGACAGGGCAACTATGGCTACACCTTC
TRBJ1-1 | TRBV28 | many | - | CASTLGGAINTEAFF | TGTGCCAGCACTTTGGGGGGGGCGATTAACACTGAAGCTTTCTTT
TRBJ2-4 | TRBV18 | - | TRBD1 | CASSPGQENIQYF | TGTGCCAGCTCACCAGGACAGGAAAACATTCAGTACTTC
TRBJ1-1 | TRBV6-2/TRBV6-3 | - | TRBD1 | CASSYSGTGIGAFF | TGTGCCAGCAGTTACTCGGGGACAGGGATTGGAGCTTTCTTT
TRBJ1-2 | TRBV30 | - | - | CAWSGASPVYGYTF | TGTGCCTGGAGTGGGGCCAGCCCGGTCTATGGCTACACCTTC
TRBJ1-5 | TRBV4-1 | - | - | CASSQDPGTNQPQHF | TGCGCCAGCAGCCAAGACCCGGGTACCAATCAGCCCCAGCATTTT
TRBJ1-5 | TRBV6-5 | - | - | CASSYSDQPQHF | TGTGCCAGCAGTTATTCTGATCAGCCCCAGCATTTT
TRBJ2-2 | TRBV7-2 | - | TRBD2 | CASSFRGGNTGELFF | TGTGCCAGCAGCTTCCGCGGGGGAAACACCGGGGAGCTGTTTTTT
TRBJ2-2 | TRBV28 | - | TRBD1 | CASRDRGKGFGGELFF | TGTGCCAGCAGGGACAGGGGGAAGGGATTCGGCGGGGAGCTGTTTTTT
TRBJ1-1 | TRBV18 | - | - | CASSPGGLTEAFF | TGTGCCAGCTCACCTGGAGGGTTAACTGAAGCTTTCTTT
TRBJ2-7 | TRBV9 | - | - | CASSPAARGGEQYF | TGTGCCAGCAGCCCCGCGGCCAGGGGCGGCGAGCAGTACTTC
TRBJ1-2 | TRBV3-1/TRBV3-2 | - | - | CASSHADRPYGYTF | TGTGCCAGCAGCCATGCTGACAGACCCTATGGCTACACCTTC